This T cell receptor (beta chain) came from a study of T cell repertoires in aging, cancer and after chemotherapy. Study-level background: Repeat sampling of healthy donors over several months to years showed clear clonal overlap.

Amplification of TCR beta used genomic DNA extracted from peripheral blood. TRB rearrangements spanning V, D and J were amplified using mixed TRB-A/B primers. In TCRdb, the multiplex PCR reads were re-called with MiXCR into one record per CDR3 protein. The table records 10,000 or so distinct CDR3 sequences, 30% to 35% of them present only once. Germline CDR1 reads MNHEY; CDR2 reads SVGEGT. Trimming cost V 5 bases and J 2 bases, with 10 bases left between them. The CDR3 covers 13 residues. This receptor was taken from a human donor in good health. The donor label of this sample is uncertain. The V call is TRBV6-2 or TRBV6-3, the J call TRBJ2-7; the D call may be TRBD1 or TRBD2 (5 bases each). Source material: blood. This CDR3 is CASSHGATYEQYF. The CDR3 DNA is TGTGCCAGCAGTCACGGGGCTACCTACGAGCAGTACTTC.